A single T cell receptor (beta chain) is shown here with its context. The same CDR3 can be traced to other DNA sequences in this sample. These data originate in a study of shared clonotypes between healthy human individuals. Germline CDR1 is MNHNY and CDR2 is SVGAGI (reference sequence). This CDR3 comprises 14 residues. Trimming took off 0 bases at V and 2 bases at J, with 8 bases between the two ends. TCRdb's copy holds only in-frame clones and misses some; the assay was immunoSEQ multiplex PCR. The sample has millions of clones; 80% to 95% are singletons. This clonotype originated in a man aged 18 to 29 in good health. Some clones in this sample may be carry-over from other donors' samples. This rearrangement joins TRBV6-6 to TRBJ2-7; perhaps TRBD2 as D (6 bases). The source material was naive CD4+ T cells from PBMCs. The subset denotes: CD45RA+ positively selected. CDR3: CASSYSEGTYEQYF. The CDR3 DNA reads TGTGCCAGCAGTTACTCGGAGGGAACCTACGAGCAGTACTTC.